This T cell receptor (beta chain) was sequenced for a study of response to subunit inactivated influenza vaccine. This clonotype was observed a handful of times. Via MiXCR, TCRdb re-called the RT-PCR reads, giving one row per CDR3 protein. Of over 800,000 distinct CDR3 sequences in the sample, approximately 22% were seen once. The CDR3 is 14 residues long. V lost 5 bases and J lost 3, with 11 bases in between. This TCR derives from a man aged 45-65 years who received an inactivated influenza vaccine. This chain links TRBV12-3 or TRBV12-4 with TRBJ1-5, with D unclear. The sample consisted of PBMCs from blood, taken more than 4 days after vaccination. The CDR3 DNA reads as TGTGCCAGCAGTAGATCCGGGTCCAATCAGCCCCAGCATTTT. As protein: CASSRSGSNQPQHF.